These T cell receptor beta chains were read from a single sample in a study of T-cell reconstitution after alpha-beta-depleted transplantation in children. TCRdb processed the PCR reads anew with MiXCR; each CDR3 protein has one entry. Seen here are around 670,000 distinct CDR3 sequences, approximately 14% observed once, and the top ten hold 0.65% to 0.9%. The sequencing here drew on PBMCs, taken before TCRalphabeta/CD19-depleted stem cell transplant. The receptors stem from a girl aged 2-9 years with congenital amegakaryocytic thrombocytopenia, due to receive a stem cell transplant. The CDR3 runs from the conserved cysteine through the conserved F or W. The order of the fields is CDR3 DNA, CDR3 protein, clone size, D gene, V gene, J gene. The D gene is left open where the match is weak. Expanded clones are given a class, and other clones once, few, many or no size at all.

cdr3_nt: TGTGCCACTACCGACAGGGGGCCGAACACCGGGGAGCTGTTTTTT
cdr3_aa: CATTDRGPNTGELFF
clone_size: few
d_call: TRBD1
v_call: TRBV28
j_call: TRBJ2-2

cdr3_nt: TGTGCCAGCAGCTTGGACATCGAGCAGACCGGGAGATACTCCTACAATGAGCAGTTCTTC
cdr3_aa: CASSLDIEQTGRYSYNEQFF
clone_size: NA
d_call: NA
v_call: TRBV5-4
j_call: TRBJ2-1

cdr3_nt: TGCGCCAGCAGCTCGTCCGGGACGCTGTACGAGCAGTACTTC
cdr3_aa: CASSSSGTLYEQYF
clone_size: many
d_call: NA
v_call: TRBV5-1
j_call: TRBJ2-7

cdr3_nt: TGCAGCGTTGGATATAGTGCGAGAGGAGAGACCCAGTACTTC
cdr3_aa: CSVGYSARGETQYF
clone_size: NA
d_call: NA
v_call: TRBV29-1
j_call: TRBJ2-5

cdr3_nt: TGCAGCGTTGAAGCGTTGCGGGAGGGAACCTACGAGCAGTACTTC
cdr3_aa: CSVEALREGTYEQYF
clone_size: many
d_call: TRBD2
v_call: TRBV29-1
j_call: TRBJ2-7

cdr3_nt: TGCAGTGCTTCGACAGGGGGGTACCAAGAGACCCAGTACTTC
cdr3_aa: CSASTGGYQETQYF
clone_size: many
d_call: TRBD1
v_call: TRBV20-1
j_call: TRBJ2-5

cdr3_nt: TGCAGTGCTAGCGGGAGTCAAGAGACCCAGTACTTC
cdr3_aa: CSASGSQETQYF
clone_size: many
d_call: NA
v_call: TRBV20-1
j_call: TRBJ2-5

cdr3_nt: TGCAGTGCCCCGGGTCCTCCGCACACCTTC
cdr3_aa: CSAPGPPHTF
clone_size: few
d_call: NA
v_call: TRBV20-1
j_call: TRBJ1-2

cdr3_nt: TGTGCCAGCAGCCAAATGCCGGGGGGTGGCTACGAGCAGTACTTC
cdr3_aa: CASSQMPGGGYEQYF
clone_size: few
d_call: TRBD2
v_call: TRBV3-1
j_call: TRBJ2-7

cdr3_nt: TGCAGTGCTAGAGATCGAACGGGTTTTGGCGGGTCGGCGGGGCAGTACTTC
cdr3_aa: CSARDRTGFGGSAGQYF
clone_size: NA
d_call: NA
v_call: TRBV20-1
j_call: TRBJ2-7

cdr3_nt: TGTGCCAGCAGTTACGATCGTGGTACGCAGTATTTT
cdr3_aa: CASSYDRGTQYF
clone_size: many
d_call: NA
v_call: TRBV6-5
j_call: TRBJ2-3

cdr3_nt: TGCGCCAGCAGCTTGGGGGACAGGGCCAATGAGCAGTTCTTC
cdr3_aa: CASSLGDRANEQFF
clone_size: many
d_call: TRBD1
v_call: TRBV5-1
j_call: TRBJ2-1